The clone carrying this T cell receptor (beta chain) was observed at least ten times. Its antigen remains unidentified. The data were taken from a study of identical twins. Findings of the study overall: Twin sharing of out-of-frame TCR alpha was underestimated by models in monozygotic pairs. Excess twin sharing in beta out-of-frame sequences was weaker.

Via MiXCR, TCRdb re-called the 5' RACE reads, giving one row per CDR3 protein. The sample carries around 490,000 distinct CDR3 sequences, around 22% recorded once. Germline CDR1 and CDR2: SQVTM and ANQGSEA. J gave up 3 bases and V 6 bases, and 6 bases lay outside the gene matches. The length of the CDR3 is 15 residues. The same data also contributed to another study, on yellow fever vaccine responses in identical twins. That source adds: Convergence reportedly seemed to mark part of the twins' vaccine T cell response, with personalization marking the rest.

The sequence was obtained from a woman aged 18-29 years in good health. What was sequenced was CD4+ T cells sorted from blood. The V and J genes are TRBV29-1 and TRBJ2-2; TRBD2 agrees at 11 bases. The CDR3 DNA is TGCAGCGTAGCCCCTAGCGGGGGGTACACCGGGGAGCTGTTTTTT. As protein: CSVAPSGGYTGELFF.